Below, 2 T cell receptor beta chains from the same sample are listed, as sequenced in a study of early T cells in non-severe SARS-CoV-2 infection. Each CDR3 protein is one row after TCRdb ran MiXCR on the 5' RACE reads. The table records 60,000 to 80,000 distinct CDR3 sequences, 12% of them present only once. What was sequenced was whole blood. Source of these receptors: an adult who was a healthcare worker with PCR-confirmed SARS-CoV-2 infection or an uninfected control (not recorded which).

This clonotype was seen a handful of times. The chain has TRBV14 and TRBJ2-7; 10 nucleotides match TRBD2. CDR3 length equals 14 residues. After removal of 3 bases from V and 4 bases from J, the junction contained 3 bases not matched to a gene. The germline V gene has CDR1 SGHDN and CDR2 FVKESK. This CDR3 is CASSHLSGRYEQYF. The CDR3 DNA follows: TGTGCCAGCAGCCACCTTAGCGGGAGGTACGAGCAGTACTTC.

This chain uses TRBV7-6 with TRBJ2-4; D is possibly TRBD2 (6 bases). V dropped 5 bases and J dropped 9 bases, with 17 bases sitting between them. Germline loops: CDR1 SGHVS, CDR2 FNYEAQ. There are 14 residues in the CDR3. The CDR3 region is CASSVSGTSSIQYF. CDR3 coding DNA: TGTGCCAGCAGCGTTTCCGGGACTTCCTCCATTCAGTACTTC.